The clone carrying this TCR beta chain was seen a few times. What it binds is not known. Separate from the roughly 700-subject first cohort, the roughly 120-subject validation cohort was the one that the donors belonged to. These data belong to a study of cytomegalovirus exposure and HLA in healthy donors. Looking at the study overall: Per a later analysis, the 666 first-cohort and 95 to 150 validation repertoires shared one platform. Findings of the study overall: Listed as cytomegalovirus-associated were about 160 TCR beta chains. Using the classifier, cytomegalovirus status was reportedly diagnosed with high specificity and sensitivity.

CDR1 is SGHAT, CDR2 FQDESV, per germline (reference sequence). The CDR3 contains 14 residues. The ends were cut back, 5 bases at V and 2 bases at J, with 13 bases in the middle. Here immunoSEQ multiplex PCR was the method, and the copy in TCRdb shows in-frame clones only, minus some. The sample records about 350,000 clones, about 90% being singletons. The clonotype comes from a woman in her 30s in good health and CMV-seropositive. The chain combines TRBV11-1 with TRBJ2-7; D is unclear. The material sequenced was PBMCs. CDR3 region: CASSRGLGPYEQYF. CDR3 DNA sequence: TGTGCCAGCAGCCGAGGTCTCGGACCCTACGAGCAGTACTTC.